This T cell receptor (beta chain) was obtained from a study of blood T cell repertoires in COVID-19 (TCRdb year 2020). For the wider study: The collaborator samples originated in the United States, Italy and Spain and spanned the acute and convalescent phases of COVID-19. The prospective study material was composed of cDNA or gDNA derived from T cells, B-cell-depleted T cells, or PBMCs. Deeply sampled blood TCRbeta repertoires from subjects exposed to, actively infected with, or recovered from COVID-19 were included in the dataset. The repertoires were released in a freely available public database meant as a resource for research on the immune response to SARS-CoV-2. The samples were drawn from the first 160 participants of the ongoing ImmuneRACE study and from about 1,200 subjects provided by 6 global collaborators. A de-identified subject ID, COVID-19 status, age in years and sex were almost always included in the sample metadata. Where available, HLA class I and class II types were taken from metadata supplied by the sample provider and were not determined by assay-based typing.

TCRbeta CDR3 regions were amplified from genomic DNA using the immunoSEQ Assay, a bias-controlled multiplex PCR. As for the original processing: Within the assay, amplification of reference gene primers was used to estimate how many nucleated cells each sample contained. Sequence reads were collapsed and filtered to measure the absolute abundance of every unique TCRbeta CDR3 rearrangement. Productive Simpson clonality was computed per sample as the square root of Simpson's diversity index over productive rearrangements. The source is immuneACCESS, and TCRdb retained only in-frame sequences with V and J called. Part of the clones is not carried over; for the studies checked, unresolved V genes explain less than half of this, and the remainder is unexplained. V and J calls and clone size follow that table, whereas D and trimming were derived from the DNA. The sample table records around 270,000 clones; roughly 88% of these occur just once. Approximately 3.4% of the sample rests with the top ten.

Remarks on this clone: This receptor's antigen is unknown. Within one base of it there is no much larger clone, and no base qualities were kept.

Study-level results and caveats: The amount of clinical and demographic metadata varied by source and participant and was provided uncurated.

The germline V gene (reference sequence) specifies GTSNPN as CDR1 and SVGIG as CDR2. V sheds 3 bases and J sheds 2 bases, leaving 13 bases between their ends. The CDR3 runs 15 residues from the cysteine to the phenylalanine. The only DNA kept is the CDR3, 45 bases in frame from the first base. Participants in the prospective study were aged roughly 18 to 100 years, lived in 20 to 30 United States geographic areas, and enrolled through a virtual design. In the prospective study, participants were assigned to cohorts based on the clinical history participants reported in a screening survey and a study questionnaire. A participant counted as exposed if, within 2 weeks of entering the study, that participant had been in contact with someone who had a PCR-confirmed or clinician-diagnosed COVID-19 case. In the prospective study, mobile phlebotomists collected whole blood, serum and a nasopharyngeal or oropharyngeal swab from each participant. Additional blood draws and questionnaires over an approximately two-month period could optionally be provided by prospective study participants. Before DNA extraction, prospective study blood samples were shipped either frozen or at room temperature.

The chain was built from TRBV30 and TRBJ1-4; the D gene cannot be resolved reliably. The source is a woman in her forties who had been exposed to COVID-19. Sequencing was carried out using PBMCs or T cells enriched from blood (not recorded which). The CDR3: CAWSGRGSTNEKLFF. The base sequence is TGTGCCTGGAGCGGACGGGGTAGCACTAATGAAAAACTGTTTTTT.